The 27 T cell receptor beta chains below come from one sample, sequenced in a study of cytomegalovirus exposure and HLA in healthy donors. The PCR was carried out with 60 Vbeta primers and 13 Jbeta primers. Assay used: immunoSEQ multiplex PCR; TCRdb lists only in-frame clones, some missing. This listing includes about 130,000 clones. The sequencing input was PBMCs. These receptors came from a woman in her thirties or forties in good health and CMV-seropositive.

The V and J genes are TRBV9 and TRBJ2-7, with TRBD1 as a possible D gene (6 bases). Trimming took 0 bases from V and 5 from J, leaving 12 bases between them. The V gene's germline CDR1 is SGDLS and CDR2 YYNGEE. This CDR3 contains 14 residues. The CDR3 loop reads CASSVEAGAHEQYF. In DNA form, the CDR3 reads TGTGCCAGCAGCGTAGAGGCAGGGGCCCACGAGCAGTACTTC. The whole variable domain, remainder taken from reference TRBV9 and TRBJ2-7, is DSGVTQTPKHLITATGQRVTLRCSPRSGDLSVYWYQQSLDQGLQFLIQYYNGEERAKGNILERFSAQQFPDLHSELNLSSLELGDSALYFCASSVEAGAHEQYFGPGTRLTVT.

In regard to this clone: Other DNA sequences in the same sample also yield this CDR3. CDR3 protein: CATSGTSYEQYF. The CDR3, as DNA: TGCGCCACTAGCGGTACTTCCTACGAGCAGTACTTC. V is TRBV10-2 and J is TRBJ2-7; 7 positions match TRBD2. The V segment lost 10 bases and the J segment 1 base; nucleotides outside the gene matches: 4. The CDR3 is made up of 12 amino acids. Germline values: CDR1 WSHSY, CDR2 SAAADI.

Written as DNA, the CDR3 is TGCGCCAGCAGTCTTTCGGGACAGGGGCCGAACACTGAAGCTTTCTTT. Translated, it gives CASSLSGQGPNTEAFF. The rearrangement uses TRBV10-2 and TRBJ1-1; 10 nucleotides align to TRBD1. Germline lookup yields CDR1 WSHSY and CDR2 SAAADI. V lost 5 bases, J lost 1 base, and 7 bases stayed unmatched. The CDR3 spans 16 residues.

For this clone: The same CDR3 can be traced to other DNA sequences in this sample. The chain links TRBV19 to TRBJ2-3; possible D gene TRBD2, 6 bases. Germline CDR1 LNHDA, CDR2 SQIVND (reference sequence). The germline V and J ends were trimmed by 3 bases and 3 bases, with 10 bases remaining between them. The CDR3 contains 14 residues. The CDR3 spells CASSIGGTTDTQYF. CDR3 DNA sequence: TGTGCCAGTAGTATTGGCGGGACTACAGATACGCAGTATTTT. Full variable domain (missing parts from reference TRBV19 and TRBJ2-3): DGGITQSPKYLFRKEGQNVTLSCEQNLNHDAMYWYRQDPGQGLRLIYYSQIVNDFQKGDIAEGYSVSREKKESFPLTVTSAQKNPTAFYLCASSIGGTTDTQYFGPGTRLTVL.

This rearrangement joins TRBV5-4 to TRBJ2-5; 11 bases match TRBD2. Germline CDR1 and CDR2: SGHNT and YYREEE (reference sequence). Losses at the gene ends were 0 bases for V and 4 bases for J; bases not matched to a gene: 5. The CDR3 runs 16 residues. The CDR3 here is CASSLGSGRAGETQYF. The CDR3, as DNA: TGTGCCAGCAGCTTGGGTAGCGGGAGGGCTGGAGAGACCCAGTACTTC.

V usage is TRBV7-9 and J usage is TRBJ2-7, with 11 bases lining up with TRBD2. The CDR3 extends over 15 amino acids. J lost 6 bases, V lost 5 bases, and 9 bases had no gene match. CDR1 SEHNR and CDR2 FQNEAQ come from the germline V gene (reference sequence). The DNA of the CDR3 is TGTGCCAGCAGCCTCCCCACTAGCGGGAGTTCCGAGCAGTACTTC. Protein sequence: CASSLPTSGSSEQYF.

The rearrangement uses TRBV5-1 and TRBJ1-1, with 7 bases fitting TRBD1. V gave up 1 base and J gave up 1 base; unmatched junction bases: 1. CDR1 is SGHRS, CDR2 YFSETQ, per germline. The CDR3 spans 14 residues. CDR3 nucleotides: TGCGCCAGCAGCTTGAACAGGGGGAACACTGAAGCTTTCTTT. It translates to CASSLNRGNTEAFF.

This chain uses TRBV5-5 with TRBJ2-7; TRBD2 matches 10 bases. Germline trimming cut 1 base from V and 0 bases from J; bases unmatched to any gene: 10. CDR1 SGHKS and CDR2 YYEKEE come from the germline V gene (reference sequence). The CDR3 consists of 18 residues. The CDR3 DNA reads as TGTGCCAGCAGCTTGTTTTCTAGCGGGAGCCCCCTCTCCTACGAGCAGTACTTC. Translated: CASSLFSSGSPLSYEQYF.

V usage is TRBV5-1 and J usage is TRBJ2-2, with no clear D. Germline values: CDR1 SGHRS, CDR2 YFSETQ. V dropped 0 bases and J dropped 3 bases, with 9 bases sitting between them. The CDR3 is made up of 15 amino acids. The CDR3 is CASSLVREDTGELFF. CDR3 sequence (DNA): TGCGCCAGCAGCTTGGTGCGAGAGGACACCGGGGAGCTGTTTTTT.

The rearrangement links TRBV19 to TRBJ2-1; 13 nucleotides align to TRBD2. Germline-derived CDR1 and CDR2 are LNHDA and SQIVND (reference sequence). V lost 6 bases to trimming and J lost 8 bases; unmatched junction nucleotides: 7. The CDR3 loop spans 15 amino acids. The CDR3 DNA is TGTGCCAGTAGCCTAACTAGCGGGAGGGGCGATGAGCAGTTCTTC. As protein: CASSLTSGRGDEQFF.

The chain is built from TRBV7-2 and TRBJ2-7; a weak D match, TRBD1 (6 bases). The CDR3 contains 14 residues. Germline assignment: CDR1 SGHTA and CDR2 FQGNSA. Between the trimmed V and J ends, which lost 5 bases and 6 bases, there was a span of 17 bases. In nucleotides, the CDR3 is TGTGCCAGCAGCACTGGCCCTGACAGGACCGAGCAGTACTTC. It encodes CASSTGPDRTEQYF.

This rearrangement joins TRBV7-9 to TRBJ2-1, with D perhaps matching TRBD1 (6 bases). The CDR3 loop spans 14 amino acids. Germline V gives CDR1 SEHNR, CDR2 FQNEAQ (reference sequence). V gave up 7 bases and J gave up 3 bases, with 13 bases separating them. For the CDR3, the DNA is TGTGCCAGCAAGGGGGATTTGCACTACAATGAGCAGTTCTTC. This encodes CASKGDLHYNEQFF. Drawing the rest from reference TRBV7-9 and TRBJ2-1, the complete variable domain is DTGVSQNPRHKITKRGQNVTFRCDPISEHNRLYWYRQTLGQGPEFLTYFQNEAQLEKSRLLSDRFSAERPKGSFSTLEIQRTEQGDSAMYLCASKGDLHYNEQFFGPGTRLTVL.

The chain uses TRBV18 and TRBJ2-1, with 9 bases that match TRBD1. V lost 4 bases to trimming and J lost 15 bases; unmatched junction nucleotides: 13. Germline V gene lookup returns CDR1 KGHSH and CDR2 LQKENI. The CDR3 loop spans 14 amino acids. The CDR3 spells CASSLDPQTGGWFF. DNA for the CDR3: TGTGCCAGCTCACTCGACCCCCAGACAGGGGGGTGGTTCTTC.

The chain's CDR3 is CASSETGSQAKLFF. The CDR3 nucleotides are TGTGCCAGCAGTGAAACAGGGTCTCAGGCAAAACTGTTTTTT. The chain joins TRBV6-1 to TRBJ1-4; D might be TRBD1 (6 bases). V lost 2 bases and J lost 10, with 14 bases in between. CDR3 size: 14 residues. Germline lookup yields CDR1 MNHNS and CDR2 SASEGT.

The chain is built from TRBV30 and TRBJ2-3; 14 positions agree with TRBD2. Per the germline V gene, CDR1 is GTSNPN and CDR2 is SVGIG (reference sequence). The CDR3 extends over 14 amino acids. Trimming cost V 5 bases and J 6 bases; bases outside gene matches: 4. The CDR3 bases are TGTGCCTGGGGACTAGCGGGAGGATCGGATACGCAGTATTTT. The encoded protein is CAWGLAGGSDTQYF. Complete variable domain (other parts from reference TRBV30 and TRBJ2-3): SQTIHQWPATLVQPVGSPLSLECTVEGTSNPNLYWYRQAAGRGLQLLFYSVGIGQISSEVPQNLSASRPQDRQFILSSKKLLLSDSGFYLCAWGLAGGSDTQYFGPGTRLTVL.

In nucleotides, the CDR3 is TGTGCCAGCTCCCGGGTCGGTCGGGAGGACGGAGATACGCAGTATTTT. Translating it yields CASSRVGREDGDTQYF. This rearrangement joins TRBV14 to TRBJ2-3; 7 bases are shared with TRBD2. This CDR3 is 16 amino acids long. CDR1 is SGHDN and CDR2 is FVKESK in the germline V gene. The V segment lost 8 bases and the J segment 5 bases; nucleotides outside the gene matches: 16.

This chain uses TRBV30 with TRBJ1-1; D perhaps matches TRBD1 (5 bases). This CDR3 has 13 amino acids. V dropped 0 bases and J dropped 4 bases, with 9 bases sitting between them. CDR1 is GTSNPN and CDR2 is SVGIG in the germline V gene (reference sequence). The CDR3: CAWSVMGGTEAFF. CDR3 DNA sequence: TGTGCCTGGAGTGTAATGGGGGGCACTGAAGCTTTCTTT.

This sequence joins TRBV7-8 and TRBJ2-5, with TRBD2 matching over 8 bases. This CDR3 has 14 residues. J lost 2 bases, V lost 4 bases, and 3 bases had no gene match. Germline V gene lookup returns CDR1 SGHVS and CDR2 FQNEAQ. In DNA, the CDR3 is TGTGCCAGCAGCTCCGGGACTAGTCAAGAGACCCAGTACTTC. This codes for CASSSGTSQETQYF. Complete variable domain (other parts from reference TRBV7-8 and TRBJ2-5): GAGVSQSPRYKVAKRGQDVALRCDPISGHVSLFWYQQALGQGPEFLTYFQNEAQLDKSGLPSDRFFAERPEGSVSTLKIQRTQQEDSAVYLCASSSGTSQETQYFGPGTRLLVL.

The chain uses TRBV28 and TRBJ2-7; D may be TRBD1 (6 bases). Trimming shortened V by 6 bases and J by 3 bases, and 15 bases separated the two germline ends. The CDR3 is made up of 14 amino acids. Germline V gene sequence: CDR1 MDHEN, CDR2 SYDVKM. The CDR3 DNA reads as TGTGCCAGCAGCTACAGGGTAGGGAACTACGAGCAGTACTTC. Amino acid sequence: CASSYRVGNYEQYF.

CDR3 protein: CASSPAGLGTEAFF. The CDR3, as DNA: TGTGCCAGCAGCCCTGCAGGGCTTGGCACTGAAGCTTTCTTT. The V call is TRBV28, the J call TRBJ1-1, with a tentative D call TRBD1 (5 bases). V was pared by 6 bases and J by 4 bases, with 15 bases between. This CDR3 is 14 amino acids long. CDR1 MDHEN and CDR2 SYDVKM come from the germline V gene.

V and J are TRBV5-4 and TRBJ2-7; 8 nucleotides match TRBD1. Germline trimming cut 4 bases from V and 3 bases from J; bases unmatched to any gene: 6. The CDR3 totals 14 residues. Germline CDR1 SGHNT, CDR2 YYREEE (reference sequence). CDR3 residues: CASSRTGSHYEQYF. The DNA of the CDR3 is TGTGCCAGCAGCCGGACAGGGAGCCACTACGAGCAGTACTTC.

The V call is TRBV12-5, the J call TRBJ2-5; 9 nucleotides align to TRBD1. The CDR3 is 16 residues long. Trimming removed 3 bases from V and 7 bases from J; junction bases left unmatched: 12. Germline CDR1 is LGHNT and CDR2 is FRNRAP. CDR3 protein: CASGFTSRDRAGTQYF. The CDR3 bases are TGTGCTAGTGGTTTCACGTCCCGGGACAGGGCCGGGACCCAGTACTTC. Variable domain in full (rest from reference TRBV12-5 and TRBJ2-5): DARVTQTPRHKVTEMGQEVTMRCQPILGHNTVFWYRQTMMQGLELLAYFRNRAPLDDSGMPKDRFSAEMPDATLATLKIQPSEPRDSAVYFCASGFTSRDRAGTQYFGPGTRLLVL.

The chain couples TRBV2 to TRBJ1-1; TRBD1 is a possible D gene (5 bases). CDR1 and CDR2 (germline): SNHLY, FYNNEI. Trimming cost V 4 bases and J 1 base, with 7 bases left between them. The CDR3 runs 13 residues. The CDR3 protein is CASSAGRNTEAFF. The CDR3 nucleotides read TGTGCCAGCAGTGCAGGGCGGAACACTGAAGCTTTCTTT.

V is TRBV7-8 and J is TRBJ2-7; TRBD2 might be the D (5 bases). There are 14 residues in the CDR3. Germline V gene data show CDR1 as SGHVS and CDR2 as FQNEAQ. V was clipped by 3 bases and J by 4 bases, with 13 bases between them. CDR3 bases: TGTGCCAGCAGCTTTGGGCGGGCCTCATACGAGCAGTACTTC. This gives the protein CASSFGRASYEQYF.

J is TRBJ2-7 and V is TRBV10-3, with D possibly being TRBD1 (10 bases). Trimming took 4 bases from V and 5 from J, leaving 27 bases between them. The germline V gene encodes CDR1 ENHRY and CDR2 SYGVKD. CDR3 length: 18 residues. The CDR3 bases are TGTGCCATCAGTGCTAGCGGGACAGGGGTAAAGAGGACACACGAGCAGTACTTC. It encodes CAISASGTGVKRTHEQYF.

The gene calls are TRBV19 and TRBJ1-4, with D perhaps TRBD1 (6 bases). The CDR3 consists of 14 residues. Trimming left V 7 bases short and J 0 bases short, with 9 bases between. Germline V CDR1 and CDR2: LNHDA, SQIVND (reference sequence). The CDR3 region is CASTRGATNEKLFF. The CDR3 DNA follows: TGTGCCAGTACCAGGGGAGCAACTAATGAAAAACTGTTTTTT.

The chain combines TRBV10-3 with TRBJ2-5, with D possibly being TRBD2 (5 bases). Trimming took 3 bases from V and 3 from J, leaving 17 bases between them. Looked up from germline, CDR1 is ENHRY and CDR2 is SYGVKD. The CDR3 loop spans 16 amino acids. The CDR3 protein is CAISEPLHGIKETQYF. Written as DNA, the CDR3 is TGTGCCATCAGTGAACCTTTACACGGGATCAAAGAGACCCAGTACTTC.